One and the same sample provided the 3 T cell receptor beta chains below, sequenced in a study of monozygotic twins with inflammatory bowel disease. TCRdb reanalyzed the 5' RACE reads and collapses them to one entry per CDR3 protein, without DNA. The sample's table shows approximately 400,000 distinct CDR3 sequences. Sequenced input: blood. Source of these receptors: a human donor with ulcerative colitis or Crohn's disease, or a healthy co-twin of an affected twin (not recorded which).

The CDR3 loop is CASSRGLAGVHEQYF. The V gene is TRBV14, the J gene TRBJ2-7; TCRdb calls TRBD2, which cannot be checked without DNA. The CDR3 is made up of 15 amino acids. CDR1 and CDR2 (germline): SGHDN, FVKESK.

V usage is TRBV5-1 and J usage is TRBJ1-1. Germline V gene lookup returns CDR1 SGHRS and CDR2 YFSETQ. This CDR3 region has 13 residues. The CDR3 spells CASSVGGETEAFF. Drawing the rest from reference TRBV5-1 and TRBJ1-1, the complete variable domain is KAGVTQTPRYLIKTRGQQVTLSCSPISGHRSVSWYQQTPGQGLQFLFEYFSETQRNKGNFPGRFSGRQFSNSRSEMNVSTLELGDSALYLCASSVGGETEAFFGQGTRLTVV.

The J gene is TRBJ1-1, the V gene TRBV12-3 or TRBV12-4; TCRdb proposes TRBD1, but this gene call is untestable without DNA. The length of the CDR3 is 14 residues. This CDR3 is CASIKTGGLTEAFF.